Sequencing of this T cell receptor (beta chain) was carried out in a study of vaccination effects on CD4 cells after COVID-19. For the study at large: The median interval between the second dose and post-vaccine sampling was 72 days. Study conclusions and caveats: Few convalescent patients were studied, and early post-infection samples were lacking. Whether induced by infection or by vaccine, clones showed marked clonal contraction late after vaccination.

This CDR3 is 14 amino acids long. Between the trimmed V and J ends, which lost 4 bases and 4 bases, there was a span of 12 bases. From germline, CDR1 is MDHEN and CDR2 SYDVKM. Using viral peptide pools, the ViraFEST assay grew out antigen-specific CD4+ T cells prior to sequencing. When around 10 days of culture had elapsed, CD4+ T cells were isolated. Two-dose BNT162b2 or mRNA-1273 vaccination was given to participants. The authors replaced half the medium with IL-2 medium on days 3 and 7. As concerns this clone: As yet, its antigen is unknown.

TCRdb keeps only in-frame clones here, not all; method: immunoSEQ multiplex PCR. This table has tens of thousands of clones, over 70% appearing once. The gene calls are TRBV28 and TRBJ2-3; perhaps TRBD2 as D (6 bases). This clonotype originated in a human donor who received a COVID-19 vaccine. Sample: CD4+ T cells from PBMCs cultured with HCoV-229E spike peptides, taken after COVID-19 vaccination. The CDR3 is CASSSPGSADTQYF. The CDR3 bases are TGTGCCAGCAGTTCTCCCGGGAGTGCAGATACGCAGTATTTT. Full variable domain (outside the CDR3, taken from reference TRBV28 and TRBJ2-3): DVKVTQSSRYLVKRTGEKVFLECVQDMDHENMFWYRQDPGLGLRLIYFSYDVKMKEKGDIPEGYSVSREKKERFSLILESASTNQTSMYLCASSSPGSADTQYFGPGTRLTVL.